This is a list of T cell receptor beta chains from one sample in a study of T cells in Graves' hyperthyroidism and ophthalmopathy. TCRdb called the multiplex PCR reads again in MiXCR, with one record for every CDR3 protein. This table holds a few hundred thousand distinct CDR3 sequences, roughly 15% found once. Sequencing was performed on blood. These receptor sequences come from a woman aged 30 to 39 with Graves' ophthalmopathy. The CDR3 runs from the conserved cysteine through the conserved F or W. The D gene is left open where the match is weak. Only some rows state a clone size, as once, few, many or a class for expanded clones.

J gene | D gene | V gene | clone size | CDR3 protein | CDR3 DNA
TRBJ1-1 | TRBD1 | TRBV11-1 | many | CASSLGQGREAFF | TGTGCCAGCAGCCTTGGACAGGGCCGTGAAGCTTTCTTT
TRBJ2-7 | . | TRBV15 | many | CATSGGPLGYEQYF | TGTGCCACCAGCGGGGGACCGCTTGGCTACGAGCAGTACTTC
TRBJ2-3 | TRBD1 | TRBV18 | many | CASSPLAGGSDTQYF | TGTGCCAGCTCACCATTGGCAGGGGGCTCAGATACGCAGTATTTT
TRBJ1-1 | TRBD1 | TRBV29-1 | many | CSVNDRAGTEAFF | TGCAGCGTTAATGACAGGGCCGGGACTGAAGCTTTCTTT
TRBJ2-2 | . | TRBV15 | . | CATSRDLYTGELFF | TGTGCCACCAGCAGGGACTTATACACCGGGGAGCTGTTTTTT
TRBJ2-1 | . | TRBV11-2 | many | CASSLIQGKNEQFF | TGTGCCAGCAGCTTAATACAGGGTAAGAATGAGCAGTTCTTC
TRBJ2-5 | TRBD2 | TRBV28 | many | CASRTSFSQTQYF | TGTGCCAGCAGGACTAGCTTTAGTCAGACCCAGTACTTC
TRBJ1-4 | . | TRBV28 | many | CASSPQVGGGKLFF | TGTGCCAGCAGTCCTCAGGTTGGTGGTGGAAAACTGTTTTTT
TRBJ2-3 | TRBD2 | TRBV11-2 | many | CASSKSGGASDTQYF | TGTGCCAGCAGCAAGAGCGGGGGGGCCAGTGATACGCAGTATTTT
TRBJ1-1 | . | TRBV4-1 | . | CASSQVPHRWSENTEAFF | TGCGCCAGCAGCCAAGTCCCCCATAGATGGTCAGAGAACACTGAAGCTTTCTTT
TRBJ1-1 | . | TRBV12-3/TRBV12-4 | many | CASSLARMGGGTEAFF | TGTGCCAGCAGTTTAGCGCGAATGGGAGGAGGCACTGAAGCTTTCTTT
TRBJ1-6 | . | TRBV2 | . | CASSKELQATPLHF | TGTGCCAGCAGTAAAGAGTTACAGGCGACGCCCCTCCACTTT
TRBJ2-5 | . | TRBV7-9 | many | CASSPRTLWSKETQYF | TGTGCCAGCAGCCCAAGGACATTATGGTCAAAAGAGACCCAGTACTTC
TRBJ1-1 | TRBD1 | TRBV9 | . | CASSATPTGVTEAFF | TGTGCCAGCAGCGCAACACCCACAGGGGTTACTGAAGCTTTCTTT
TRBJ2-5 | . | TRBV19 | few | CASSIDYQETQYF | TGTGCCAGTAGTATTGACTACCAAGAGACCCAGTACTTC
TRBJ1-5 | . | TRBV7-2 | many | CASSLGNNQPQHF | TGTGCCAGCAGCTTGGGGAACAATCAGCCCCAGCATTTT
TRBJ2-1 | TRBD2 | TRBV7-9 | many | CASSSHGGGSSYNEQFF | TGTGCCAGCAGCTCGCACGGAGGCGGGAGCTCCTACAATGAGCAGTTCTTC
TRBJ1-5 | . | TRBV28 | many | CASSPLTMASNQPQHF | TGTGCCAGCAGTCCGCTGACCATGGCTAGCAATCAGCCCCAGCATTTT
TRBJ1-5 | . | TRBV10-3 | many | CAISGTANQPQHF | TGTGCCATCAGTGGGACAGCTAATCAGCCCCAGCATTTT
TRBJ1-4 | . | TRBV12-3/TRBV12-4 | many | CASRRDGQNEKLFF | TGTGCCAGCAGAAGAGACGGACAAAATGAAAAACTGTTTTTT
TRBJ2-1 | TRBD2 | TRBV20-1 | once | CSAKTSGGPYNEQFF | TGCAGTGCAAAAACTAGCGGGGGCCCCTACAATGAGCAGTTCTTC
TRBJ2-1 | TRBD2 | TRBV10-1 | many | CASSHGLEGYNEQFF | TGCGCCAGCAGCCACGGACTAGAGGGATACAATGAGCAGTTCTTC
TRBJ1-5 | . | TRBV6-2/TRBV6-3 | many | CASSFKDSFYSNQPQHF | TGTGCCAGCAGTTTCAAAGACAGCTTTTATAGCAATCAGCCCCAGCATTTT
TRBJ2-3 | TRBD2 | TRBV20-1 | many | CSARLGLAGDTQYF | TGCAGTGCTAGGTTGGGACTAGCAGGAGATACGCAGTATTTT